This section outlines one TCR beta chain sequence together with its context. The sample holds other DNA sequences that translate to the same CDR3. Per germline, CDR1 SGHVS and CDR2 FQNEAQ. Trimming pared 5 bases from V and 2 bases from J, leaving 4 bases between. The CDR3 runs to 11 residues. This entry belongs to a study of shared clonotypes between healthy human individuals. Libraries were prepared by immunoSEQ multiplex PCR; TCRdb keeps only in-frame clonotypes and omits some of them. Of roughly 500,000 clones in the sample, roughly 80% were seen once. This chain joins TRBV7-8 and TRBJ2-7; D ambiguous. The sequence was collected from a middle-aged woman in good health. Some clones in this sample may be carry-over from other donors' samples. Sequenced sample: PBMCs. The CDR3 spells CASSPAYEQYF. CDR3 bases: TGTGCCAGCAGCCCCGCCTACGAGCAGTACTTC.